The 21 T cell receptor beta chains presented below share a single source sample, sequenced in a study of control samples from healthy donors and cancer patients. The repertoire was sequenced with immunoSEQ multiplex PCR; TCRdb's copy has only in-frame clones and lacks some. The data contain 75,000 or so clones, 89% of them singletons. Material: PBMCs. Every receptor here comes from a man aged 55-75 years with colorectal cancer.

The rearrangement uses TRBV12-3 or TRBV12-4 and TRBJ1-1; no firm D call. The CDR3 length is 12 residues. V lost 5 bases to trimming and J lost 6 bases, with 10 bases between them. In DNA, the CDR3 is TGTGCCAGCAGTGCTGGCGGGGCTGAAGCTTTCTTT. It yields the protein CASSAGGAEAFF.

The rearrangement joins TRBV11-2 to TRBJ2-5; D is possibly TRBD1 (5 bases). The CDR3 is 14 residues long. The germline V gene encodes CDR1 SGHAT and CDR2 FQNNGV. V was shortened by 1 base and J by 1 base, with 7 bases between the two germline ends. CDR3 residues: CASSLGQLQETQYF. The CDR3 coding sequence is TGTGCCAGCAGCTTAGGACAGCTCCAAGAGACCCAGTACTTC.

The V and J genes are TRBV7-9 and TRBJ2-7, with D perhaps matching TRBD2 (6 bases). Per germline, CDR1 SEHNR and CDR2 FQNEAQ (reference sequence). The V end lost 5 bases, the J end lost 2 bases, and 16 bases lay between the germline ends. The CDR3 runs to 15 residues. For the CDR3, the DNA is TGTGCCAGCAGCCCCGGAGGGACTGGAGCCTACGAGCAGTACTTC. As protein: CASSPGGTGAYEQYF.

The CDR3 DNA is TGTGCCAGCAGCTCGGGAAGACCCAACACCGGGGAGCTGTTTTTT. The encoded protein is CASSSGRPNTGELFF. This rearrangement joins TRBV7-9 to TRBJ2-2; D perhaps matches TRBD2 (5 bases). CDR1 and CDR2 (germline): SEHNR, FQNEAQ (reference sequence). The CDR3 runs 15 residues. V lost 4 bases, J lost 2 bases, and 11 bases lay in between.

The chain employs TRBV7-8 and TRBJ1-4, with 9 bases lining up with TRBD1. Trimming cost V 5 bases and J 4 bases; bases outside gene matches: 8. Per germline, CDR1 SGHVS and CDR2 FQNEAQ. The CDR3 runs 16 residues. CDR3 bases: TGTGCCAGCAGCAAGGGGACAGGGCAGCTTAATGAAAAACTGTTTTTT. It specifies CASSKGTGQLNEKLFF.

This chain links TRBV3-1 (or the pseudogene TRBV3-2) with TRBJ2-3, with a weak D call TRBD2 (5 bases). V was trimmed by 1 base and J by 0 bases, leaving 11 bases between them. The CDR3 spans 16 residues. CDR1 and CDR2 from the germline V gene are LGHDT and YNNKEL (reference sequence). The DNA for the CDR3 is TGTGCCAGCAGCCAAGGACTATCCCCTAGCACAGATACGCAGTATTTT. This encodes CASSQGLSPSTDTQYF.

In its sample, this clone was seen once. The chain couples TRBV13 to TRBJ2-3; TRBD2 matches 8 bases. CDR3 length: 19 amino acids. V was clipped by 4 bases and J by 0 bases; unmatched bases: 15. Germline CDR1 is PRHDT and CDR2 is FYEKMQ (reference sequence). The CDR3 nucleotides are TGTGCCAGCAGCTCTACTAGCGGCGCAACCACTACTAGCACAGATACGCAGTATTTT. Its protein is CASSSTSGATTTSTDTQYF.

This chain links TRBV30 with TRBJ2-1; 12 bases are shared with TRBD2. The germline CDR1 and CDR2 sequences are GTSNPN and SVGIG (reference sequence). V trimming: 1 base; J trimming: 7 bases; junction bases outside the gene matches: 5. The CDR3 has 15 amino acids. CDR3 sequence: CAWSALAGGFNEQFF. CDR3 DNA: TGTGCCTGGAGTGCCCTAGCGGGGGGGTTTAATGAGCAGTTCTTC.

The rearrangement uses TRBV18 and TRBJ2-1; TRBD2 aligns across 8 bases. V gave up 2 bases and J gave up 0 bases; unmatched junction bases: 3. The CDR3 is 16 residues long. Germline CDR1 and CDR2: KGHSH and LQKENI. CDR3 sequence reads: CASSPAGGSSYNEQFF. As DNA, the CDR3 is TGTGCCAGCTCACCAGCGGGAGGCAGCTCCTACAATGAGCAGTTCTTC.

V is TRBV19 and J is TRBJ2-6, with D perhaps being TRBD1 or TRBD2 (5 bases each). Germline V gene data show CDR1 as LNHDA and CDR2 as SQIVND (reference sequence). Deletions cut 7 bases from V and 4 bases from J, with 17 bases between. The CDR3 totals 16 residues. The CDR3 DNA sequence: TGTGCCAGTAACGTCAGCCCCGGGGCCGGGGCCAACGTCCTGACTTTC. It yields the protein CASNVSPGAGANVLTF.

V usage is TRBV21-1 and J usage is TRBJ1-2; the D call of TRBD1 is as the table states it, not checked on the DNA. TRBV21-1 is labeled a pseudogene. The CDR3 has 16 residues. Here the CDR3 DNA reads TGTGCCAGCAGCAGGAGCGCCAGGGTTGTTAACTATGGCTACACCTTC. This gives the protein CASSRSARVVNYGYTF.

This clone was seen only a few times. This chain uses TRBV27 with TRBJ2-1; D not certain. Trimming removed 3 bases at V and 10 bases at J, with 7 bases between. The CDR3 contains 11 residues. CDR1 MNHEY and CDR2 SMNVEV come from the germline V gene (reference sequence). CDR3 DNA: TGTGCCAGCAGTTTGGGTCGGGAGCAGTTCTTC. Residues: CASSLGREQFF.

V gene TRBV29-1 combines with J gene TRBJ1-2; tentatively, D is TRBD1 (5 bases). The CDR3 runs to 13 residues. Germline lookup yields CDR1 SQVTM and CDR2 ANQGSEA. Trimming removed 7 bases from V and 4 bases from J, with 16 bases in between. CDR3 sequence reads: CSASAGGGYGYTF. The CDR3 DNA is TGCAGCGCTAGTGCCGGGGGGGGCTATGGCTACACCTTC.

The rearrangement links TRBV4-1 to TRBJ1-2; D not resolved. Per germline, CDR1 MGHRA and CDR2 YSYEKL. The ends were cut back, 4 bases at V and 2 bases at J, with 5 bases in the middle. The CDR3 spans 12 residues. The CDR3 region is CASSRQNYGYTF. DNA for the CDR3: TGCGCCAGCAGCCGGCAGAACTATGGCTACACCTTC.

The chain uses TRBV18 and TRBJ2-3; TRBD2 is a possible D gene (5 bases). Trimming removed 3 bases at V and 1 base at J, with 8 bases between. Germline V gives CDR1 KGHSH, CDR2 LQKENI. The CDR3 has 14 amino acids. CDR3 region: CASSPDFGTDTQYF. The CDR3 DNA reads TGTGCCAGCTCACCGGACTTTGGCACAGATACGCAGTATTTT. Full variable domain (remainder filled in from reference TRBV18 and TRBJ2-3): NAGVMQNPRHLVRRRGQEARLRCSPMKGHSHVYWYRQLPEEGLKFMVYLQKENIIDESGMPKERFSAEFPKEGPSILRIQQVVRGDSAAYFCASSPDFGTDTQYFGPGTRLTVL.

The chain links TRBV7-2 to TRBJ2-3; D assignment may be TRBD1 or TRBD2 (5 bases each). V gave up 5 bases and J gave up 6 bases, with 21 bases separating them. Germline V gene lookup returns CDR1 SGHTA and CDR2 FQGNSA. CDR3 length: 16 residues. The CDR3 DNA is TGTGCCAGCAGCCTCCAAGGGACCTCCGCCCGGGATACGCAGTATTTT. It encodes CASSLQGTSARDTQYF.

This clone has just a few counts. This sequence joins TRBV11-3 and TRBJ1-1, with 7 nucleotides matching TRBD1. Germline CDR1 is SGHNT and CDR2 is YENEEA. After removal of 1 base from V and 5 bases from J, the junction contained 4 bases not matched to a gene. The CDR3 has 14 amino acids. The CDR3 protein is CASSLGQGGTEAFF. Here the CDR3 DNA reads TGTGCCAGCAGCTTAGGACAGGGAGGGACTGAAGCTTTCTTT.

The chain combines TRBV18 with TRBJ2-7, with 8 bases identical to TRBD1. The CDR3 runs to 14 residues. Per the germline V gene, CDR1 is KGHSH and CDR2 is LQKENI. V was pared by 4 bases and J by 2 bases, with 4 bases of the junction left unmatched. The CDR3 protein is CASSLQGDAYEQYF. Here the CDR3 DNA reads TGTGCCAGCTCACTACAGGGGGATGCCTACGAGCAGTACTTC.

The rearrangement joins TRBV7-2 to TRBJ2-5; D may be TRBD2 (7 bases). V lost 2 bases and J lost 0, with 10 bases in between. The CDR3 has 15 amino acids. Germline assignment: CDR1 SGHTA and CDR2 FQGNSA. CDR3 DNA sequence: TGTGCCAGCAGCTTACCGGGGGGCTACCAAGAGACCCAGTACTTC. Amino acids: CASSLPGGYQETQYF. The full variable domain, rest sourced from reference TRBV7-2 and TRBJ2-5, is GAGVSQSPSNKVTEKGKDVELRCDPISGHTALYWYRQSLGQGLEFLIYFQGNSAPDKSGLPSDRFSAERTGGSVSTLTIQRTQQEDSAVYLCASSLPGGYQETQYFGPGTRLLVL.

The CDR3 loop reads CASSTRDRHATNEKLFF. The CDR3 nucleotides are TGTGCCAGCAGCACCAGGGACCGCCATGCAACTAATGAAAAACTGTTTTTT. The V call is TRBV9, the J call TRBJ1-4; possibly TRBD1 for D (5 bases). Trimming removed 4 bases at V and 0 bases at J, with 16 bases between. Per germline, CDR1 SGDLS and CDR2 YYNGEE. The CDR3 contains 17 residues. The variable domain in full, with the rest retrieved from reference TRBV9 and TRBJ1-4, is DSGVTQTPKHLITATGQRVTLRCSPRSGDLSVYWYQQSLDQGLQFLIQYYNGEERAKGNILERFSAQQFPDLHSELNLSSLELGDSALYFCASSTRDRHATNEKLFFGSGTQLSVL.

The chain uses TRBV2 and TRBJ2-3, with D possibly being TRBD2 (6 bases). CDR1 SNHLY and CDR2 FYNNEI come from the germline V gene. The CDR3 has 14 amino acids. The V end lost 6 bases, the J end lost 1 base, and 11 bases lay between the germline ends. In nucleotides, the CDR3 is TGTGCCAGCAGAGTTAGCGGAGGCACAGATACGCAGTATTTT. This translates into CASRVSGGTDTQYF.